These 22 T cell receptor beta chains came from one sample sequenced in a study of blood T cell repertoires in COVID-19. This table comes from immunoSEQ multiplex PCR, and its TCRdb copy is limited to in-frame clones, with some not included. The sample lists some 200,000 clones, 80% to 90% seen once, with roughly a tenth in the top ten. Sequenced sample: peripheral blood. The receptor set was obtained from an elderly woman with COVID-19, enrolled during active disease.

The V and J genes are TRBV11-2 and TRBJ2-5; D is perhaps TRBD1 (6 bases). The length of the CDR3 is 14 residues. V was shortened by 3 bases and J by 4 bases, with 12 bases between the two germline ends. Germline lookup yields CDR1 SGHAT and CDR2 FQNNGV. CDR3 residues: CASSFTGMGETQYF. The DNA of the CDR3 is TGTGCCAGCAGCTTTACAGGGATGGGAGAGACCCAGTACTTC.

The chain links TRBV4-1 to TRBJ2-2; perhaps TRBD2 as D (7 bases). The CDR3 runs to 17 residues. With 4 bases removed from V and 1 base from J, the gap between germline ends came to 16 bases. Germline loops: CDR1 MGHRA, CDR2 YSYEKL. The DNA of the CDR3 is TGCGCCAGCAGCCCAAGTGGGGGGGCCGTGAACACCGGGGAGCTGTTTTTT. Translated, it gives CASSPSGGAVNTGELFF.

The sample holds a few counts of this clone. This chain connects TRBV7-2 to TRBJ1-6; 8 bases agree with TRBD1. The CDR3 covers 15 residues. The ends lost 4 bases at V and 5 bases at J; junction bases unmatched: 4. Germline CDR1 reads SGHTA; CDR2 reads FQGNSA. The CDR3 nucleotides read TGTGCCAGCAGCTCAGGACAGGGCCATAATTCACCCCTCCACTTT. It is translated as CASSSGQGHNSPLHF.

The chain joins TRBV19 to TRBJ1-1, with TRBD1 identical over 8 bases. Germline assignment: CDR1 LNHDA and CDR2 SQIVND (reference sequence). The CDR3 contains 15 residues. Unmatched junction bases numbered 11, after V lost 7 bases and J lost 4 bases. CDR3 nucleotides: TGTGCCAGTAAGATGGACAGGGTGGGGTCCACTGAAGCTTTCTTT. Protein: CASKMDRVGSTEAFF.

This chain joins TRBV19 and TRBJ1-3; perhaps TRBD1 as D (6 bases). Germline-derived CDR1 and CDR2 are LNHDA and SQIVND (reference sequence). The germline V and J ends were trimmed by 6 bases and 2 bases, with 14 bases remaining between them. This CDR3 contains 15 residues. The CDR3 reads CASRGAAGAGNTIYF. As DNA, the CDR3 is TGTGCCAGTAGAGGAGCGGCAGGGGCTGGAAACACCATATATTTT.

The CDR3, as DNA: TGCGCCAGCAGCCCGGGACAGAGTTCCTATGGCTACACCTTC. Translated: CASSPGQSSYGYTF. The J gene is TRBJ1-2, the V gene TRBV5-1, with 7 nucleotides matching TRBD1. CDR1 and CDR2 (germline): SGHRS, YFSETQ. The J segment lost 4 bases and the V segment lost 4 bases, leaving 7 bases of the junction unmatched. This CDR3 spans 14 amino acids.

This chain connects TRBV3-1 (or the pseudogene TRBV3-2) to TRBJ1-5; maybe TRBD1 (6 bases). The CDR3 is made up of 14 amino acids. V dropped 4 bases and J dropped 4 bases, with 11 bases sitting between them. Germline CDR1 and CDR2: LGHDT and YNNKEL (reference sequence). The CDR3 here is CASSPRGGNQPQHF. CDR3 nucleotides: TGTGCCAGCAGCCCGAGGGGGGGGAATCAGCCCCAGCATTTT.

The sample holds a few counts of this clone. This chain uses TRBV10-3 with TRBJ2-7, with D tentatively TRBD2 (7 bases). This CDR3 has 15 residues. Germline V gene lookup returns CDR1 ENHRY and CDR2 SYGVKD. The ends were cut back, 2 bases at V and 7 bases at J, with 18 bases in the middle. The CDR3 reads CAISEIPTGGGEQYF. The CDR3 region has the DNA TGTGCCATCAGTGAGATTCCGACAGGCGGGGGTGAGCAGTACTTC.

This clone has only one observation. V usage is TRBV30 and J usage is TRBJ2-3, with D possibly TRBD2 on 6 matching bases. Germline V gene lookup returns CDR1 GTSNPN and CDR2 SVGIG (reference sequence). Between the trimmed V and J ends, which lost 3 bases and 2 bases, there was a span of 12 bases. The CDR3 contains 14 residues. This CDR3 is CAWRVAETTDTQYF. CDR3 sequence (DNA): TGTGCCTGGAGGGTAGCGGAGACCACAGATACGCAGTATTTT.

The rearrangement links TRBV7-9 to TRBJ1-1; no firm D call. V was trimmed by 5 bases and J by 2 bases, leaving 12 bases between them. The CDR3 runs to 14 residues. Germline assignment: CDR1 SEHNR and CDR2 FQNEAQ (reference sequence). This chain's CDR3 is CASSRGQRNTEAFF. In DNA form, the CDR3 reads TGTGCCAGCAGCCGAGGGCAGAGAAACACTGAAGCTTTCTTT.

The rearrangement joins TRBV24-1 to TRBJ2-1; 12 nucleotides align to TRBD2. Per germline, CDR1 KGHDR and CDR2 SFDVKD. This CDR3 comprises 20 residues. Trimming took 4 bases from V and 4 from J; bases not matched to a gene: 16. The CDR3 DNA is TGTGCCACCAGTGACGCTGGACTAGCGGGGTCTCAATGGACTTACAATGAGCAGTTCTTC. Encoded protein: CATSDAGLAGSQWTYNEQFF.

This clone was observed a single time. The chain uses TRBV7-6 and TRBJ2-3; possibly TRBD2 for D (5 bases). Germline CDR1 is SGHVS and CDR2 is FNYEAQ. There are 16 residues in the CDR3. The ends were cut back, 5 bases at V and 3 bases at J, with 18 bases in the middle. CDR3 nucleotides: TGTGCCAGCAGCCCCCGGTCTGCCAGCGGTACAGATACGCAGTATTTT. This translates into CASSPRSASGTDTQYF.

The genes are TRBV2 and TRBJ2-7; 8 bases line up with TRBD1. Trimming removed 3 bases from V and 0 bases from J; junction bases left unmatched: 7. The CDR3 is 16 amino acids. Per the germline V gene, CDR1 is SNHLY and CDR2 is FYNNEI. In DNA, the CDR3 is TGTGCCAGCAGTGATTGGGGACAGGTATTCTCCTACGAGCAGTACGTC. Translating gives CASSDWGQVFSYEQYV.

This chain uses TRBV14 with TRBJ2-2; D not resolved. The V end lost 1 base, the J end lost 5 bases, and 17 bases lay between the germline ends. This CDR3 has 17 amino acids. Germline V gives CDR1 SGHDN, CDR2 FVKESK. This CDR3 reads CASSQGIRRRVTGELFF. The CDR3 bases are TGTGCCAGCAGCCAAGGGATAAGGCGGAGAGTGACCGGGGAGCTGTTTTTT.

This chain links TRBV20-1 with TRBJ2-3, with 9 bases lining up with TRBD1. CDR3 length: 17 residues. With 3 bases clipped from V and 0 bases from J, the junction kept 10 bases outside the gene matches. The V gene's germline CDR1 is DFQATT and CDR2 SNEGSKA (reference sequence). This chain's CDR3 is CSASPSTGTGSTDTQYF. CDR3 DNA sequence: TGCAGTGCTAGTCCTAGTACCGGGACAGGGAGCACAGATACGCAGTATTTT.

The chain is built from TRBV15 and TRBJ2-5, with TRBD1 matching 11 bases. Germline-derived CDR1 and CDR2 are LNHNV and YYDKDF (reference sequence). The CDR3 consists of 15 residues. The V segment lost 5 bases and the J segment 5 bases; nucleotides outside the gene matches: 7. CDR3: CATSSRDRGRETQYF. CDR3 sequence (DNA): TGTGCCACCAGCTCCCGGGACAGGGGGAGGGAGACCCAGTACTTC. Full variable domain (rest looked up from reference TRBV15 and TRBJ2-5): DAMVIQNPRYQVTQFGKPVTLSCSQTLNHNVMYWYQQKSSQAPKLLFHYYDKDFNNEADTPDNFQSRRPNTSFCFLDIRSPGLGDTAMYLCATSSRDRGRETQYFGPGTRLLVL.

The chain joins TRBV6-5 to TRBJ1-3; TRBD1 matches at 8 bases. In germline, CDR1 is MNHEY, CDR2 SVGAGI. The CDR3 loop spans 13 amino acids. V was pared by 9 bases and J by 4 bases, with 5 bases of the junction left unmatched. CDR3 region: CASYGQGGNTIYF. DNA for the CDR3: TGTGCCAGTTACGGACAGGGAGGAAACACCATATATTTT.

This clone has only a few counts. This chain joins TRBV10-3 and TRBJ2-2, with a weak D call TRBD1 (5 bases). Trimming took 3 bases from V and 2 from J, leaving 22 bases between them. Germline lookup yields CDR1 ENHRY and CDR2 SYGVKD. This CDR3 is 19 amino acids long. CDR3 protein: CAISDGVKGPIENTGELFF. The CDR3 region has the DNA TGTGCCATCAGTGATGGGGTCAAGGGGCCGATAGAAAACACCGGGGAGCTGTTTTTT.

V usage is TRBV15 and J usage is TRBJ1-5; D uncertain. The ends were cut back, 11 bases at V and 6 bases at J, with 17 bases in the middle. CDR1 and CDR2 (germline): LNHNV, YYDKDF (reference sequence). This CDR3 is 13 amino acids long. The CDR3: CASGERSGQPQHF. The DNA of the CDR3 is TGTGCCTCCGGGGAGCGTTCCGGTCAGCCCCAGCATTTT. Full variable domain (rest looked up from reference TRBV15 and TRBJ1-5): DAMVIQNPRYQVTQFGKPVTLSCSQTLNHNVMYWYQQKSSQAPKLLFHYYDKDFNNEADTPDNFQSRRPNTSFCFLDIRSPGLGDTAMYLCASGERSGQPQHFGDGTRLSIL.

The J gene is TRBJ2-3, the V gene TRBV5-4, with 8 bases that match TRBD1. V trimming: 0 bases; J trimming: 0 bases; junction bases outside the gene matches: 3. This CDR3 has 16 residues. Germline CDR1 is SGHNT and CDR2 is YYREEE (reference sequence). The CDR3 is CASSLARDRSTDTQYF. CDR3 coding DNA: TGTGCCAGCAGCTTGGCCCGGGACAGGAGCACAGATACGCAGTATTTT.

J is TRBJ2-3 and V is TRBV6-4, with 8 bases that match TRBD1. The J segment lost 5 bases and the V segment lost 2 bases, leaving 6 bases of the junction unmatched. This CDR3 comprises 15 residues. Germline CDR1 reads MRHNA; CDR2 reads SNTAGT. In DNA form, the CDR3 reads TGTGCCAGCAGTGACGGACAGGGTGGGATAGATACGCAGTATTTT. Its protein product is CASSDGQGGIDTQYF.

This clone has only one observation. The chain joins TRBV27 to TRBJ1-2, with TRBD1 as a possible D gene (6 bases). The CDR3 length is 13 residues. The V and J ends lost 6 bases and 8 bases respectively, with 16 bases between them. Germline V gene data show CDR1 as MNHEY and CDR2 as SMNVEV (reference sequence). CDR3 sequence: CASRSPGGGGYTF. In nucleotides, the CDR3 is TGTGCCAGCAGATCCCCGGGGGGCGGGGGCTACACCTTC.